This T cell receptor (beta chain) derives from a study of lymphopenia after photon versus proton radiotherapy. Findings and caveats of the study: Survival link was tested only in deceased patients; proton benefit remains a possibility. Post-nadir TCR diversity decline inversely tracked overall survival among those who died. Photon-treated patients lost naive T cells and TCR diversity; proton-treated stayed stable.

Assay: immunoSEQ multiplex PCR; the TCRdb copy retains only in-frame clones and omits some. The sample contains just over 40,000 clones, just over 85% of which appear only once. As regards this clone: Its matching antigen is unknown.

With 2 bases removed from V and 2 bases from J, the gap between germline ends came to 6 bases. Germline V gene lookup returns CDR1 SNHLY and CDR2 FYNNEI. This CDR3 is 13 amino acids long. V is TRBV2 and J is TRBJ1-2; D unresolved. The clonotype comes from a woman aged 65 to 85 with pancreatic cancer. Some clones in this sample may be carry-over from other donors' samples. Sample: peripheral blood, taken from a patient treated with proton-based radiotherapy. This CDR3 is CASSEKRNYGYTF. The CDR3 nucleotides read TGTGCCAGCAGTGAAAAGCGGAACTATGGCTACACCTTC.